This note documents a single T cell receptor (beta chain) sequence. Antigen unknown. This specimen belongs to a study of shared clonotypes between healthy human individuals. Study-wide results and limits: Against clonotypes common to all four donors, non-shared ones had lower generation probabilities.

Method: immunoSEQ multiplex PCR; TCRdb's copy keeps in-frame clones and lacks some. The data contain some 500,000 clones, 90% to 96% of them seen just once; the ten biggest clones take up about 0.06%. The sample comprised naive CD4+ T cells sorted from blood. Documented subset: CD45RA+ positively selected. The sequence came from a woman aged 30 to 39 in good health.

CDR3 sequence (DNA): TGCGCCAGCACAGGGAACACCGGGGAGCTGTTTTTT. Translation gives CASTGNTGELFF. The chain carries TRBV4-1 and TRBJ2-2; D gene ambiguous. Germline CDR1 is MGHRA and CDR2 is YSYEKL. The V end lost 7 bases, the J end lost 1 base, and 4 bases lay between the germline ends. This CDR3 contains 12 residues.